The 29 T cell receptor beta chains presented below share a single source sample, sequenced in a study of CD8 T cells in Susac syndrome. RNA totalling roughly 0.45 to 1 ug underwent reverse transcription with random hexamers. TCRdb recomputed calls from the immunoSEQ multiplex PCR reads with MiXCR, one row per CDR3 protein. The sample holds fewer than 250,000 distinct CDR3 sequences, approximately 93% seen once. What was sequenced was CD4+ T cells from PBMCs. The receptors derive from a human donor in good health.

The CDR3 nucleotides are TGTGCCAGCAGCTCGGACTGGGGAGGAGCCCAGCATTTT. Protein sequence: CASSSDWGGAQHF. The rearrangement joins TRBV7-2 to TRBJ1-5; no clear D gene. Germline-derived CDR1 and CDR2 are SGHTA and FQGNSA. This CDR3 spans 13 amino acids. Trimming left V 4 bases short and J 11 bases short, with 15 bases between.

This clonotype came up once. The V gene is TRBV27, the J gene TRBJ2-5, with D unresolved. V was shortened by 3 bases and J by 4 bases, with 9 bases between the two germline ends. The CDR3 covers 13 residues. Germline CDR1 is MNHEY and CDR2 is SMNVEV (reference sequence). In nucleotides, the CDR3 is TGTGCCAGCAGTTTCTCGGCTCGAGAGACCCAGTACTTC. Residues: CASSFSARETQYF.

DNA of the CDR3: TGTGCCAGCAGTCCCAGAGGGACAGACTACGAGCAGTACTTC. Protein product: CASSPRGTDYEQYF. The V gene is TRBV12-3 or TRBV12-4, the J gene TRBJ2-7; TRBD1 matches 7 bases. Unmatched junction bases numbered 7, after V lost 5 bases and J lost 3 bases. This CDR3 region has 14 residues.

This CDR3 is CASSLVGGDSFEKLFF. CDR3 in DNA: TGCGCCAGCAGCTTGGTTGGTGGGGACAGCTTTGAAAAACTGTTTTTT. This chain joins TRBV5-1 and TRBJ1-4; 7 bases agree with TRBD1. Trimming at V came to 0 bases and at J to 7 bases, leaving 9 bases not matched to a gene. This CDR3 is 16 amino acids long. Germline assignment: CDR1 SGHRS and CDR2 YFSETQ.

V gene TRBV2 combines with J gene TRBJ1-2; D might be TRBD1 (6 bases). The ends were cut back, 8 bases at V and 0 bases at J, with 13 bases in the middle. The germline CDR1 and CDR2 sequences are SNHLY and FYNNEI. The CDR3 is 14 amino acids. The CDR3: CASEIGTPNYGYTF. DNA of the CDR3: TGTGCCAGCGAAATCGGGACACCTAACTATGGCTACACCTTC.

This clonotype was counted only a few times. V and J are TRBV7-2 and TRBJ1-6, with 10 nucleotides matching TRBD1. The CDR3 extends over 14 amino acids. Per germline, CDR1 SGHTA and CDR2 FQGNSA. V lost 5 bases and J lost 10; bases outside the gene matches: 5. This CDR3 is CASSPGTGVSPLHF. In DNA form, the CDR3 reads TGTGCCAGCAGCCCCGGGACAGGGGTGTCACCCCTCCACTTT. Together with reference TRBV7-2 and TRBJ1-6, the CDR3 gives the full variable domain: GAGVSQSPSNKVTEKGKDVELRCDPISGHTALYWYRQSLGQGLEFLIYFQGNSAPDKSGLPSDRFSAERTGGSVSTLTIQRTQQEDSAVYLCASSPGTGVSPLHFGNGTRLTVT.

Only a few counts were recorded for this clonotype. J is TRBJ2-6 and V is TRBV9; tentatively, D is TRBD1 or TRBD2 (6 bases each). The V end lost 3 bases, the J end lost 2 bases, and 12 bases lay between the germline ends. CDR1 is SGDLS and CDR2 is YYNGEE in the germline V gene. CDR3 length: 16 residues. In DNA form, the CDR3 reads TGTGCCAGCAGCGCCTTGGGGGGCACTGGGGCCAACGTCCTGACTTTC. Translating gives CASSALGGTGANVLTF.

The rearrangement links TRBV5-1 to TRBJ2-4; D may be TRBD2 (5 bases). The CDR3 contains 12 residues. The germline V gene encodes CDR1 SGHRS and CDR2 YFSETQ. The V gene lost 2 bases and the J gene lost 6 bases, with 6 bases spanning the gap. This CDR3 reads CASSLEGNIQYF. Here the CDR3 DNA reads TGCGCCAGCAGCTTAGAGGGAAACATTCAGTACTTC.

The rearrangement joins TRBV20-1 to TRBJ1-2, with D possibly being TRBD1 (5 bases). The CDR3 loop spans 11 amino acids. From germline, CDR1 is DFQATT and CDR2 SNEGSKA (reference sequence). The V and J ends lost 5 bases and 8 bases respectively, with 12 bases between them. In DNA form, the CDR3 reads TGCAGTGCTCCTCGGACACCAGGCTACACCTTC. Protein: CSAPRTPGYTF.

This clonotype came up a few times. The chain couples TRBV5-6 to TRBJ2-1; D not resolved. Germline V gene sequence: CDR1 SGHDT, CDR2 YYEEEE. V gave up 2 bases and J gave up 6 bases, with 3 bases separating them. The CDR3 is made up of 11 amino acids. The CDR3 here is CASSFSNEQFF. CDR3 in DNA: TGTGCCAGCAGCTTTTCCAATGAGCAGTTCTTC.

The chain links TRBV7-2 to TRBJ2-2; no reliable D call. Germline CDR1 reads SGHTA; CDR2 reads FQGNSA. V was cut by 2 bases and J by 3 bases, with 10 bases left in between. This CDR3 is 15 amino acids long. CDR3 bases: TGTGCCAGCAGCTTATGGCTTTCGGACACCGGGGAGCTGTTTTTT. It translates to CASSLWLSDTGELFF.

In its sample, this clonotype was seen once. The rearrangement uses TRBV5-7 and TRBJ1-6; perhaps TRBD1 as D (6 bases). TRBV5-7 belongs to the ORF category, with a function that is uncertain. The CDR3 extends over 17 amino acids. With 5 bases removed from V and 10 bases from J, the gap between germline ends came to 25 bases. The CDR3 region is CASRPRQVLDFTSPLHF. The CDR3 DNA reads as TGTGCCAGCAGACCCCGACAGGTTTTGGATTTCACCTCACCCCTCCACTTT.

The sample holds a few counts of this clonotype. The chain recombines TRBV5-1 with TRBJ2-1; no definite D call. Germline V gene data show CDR1 as SGHRS and CDR2 as YFSETQ. This CDR3 has 12 residues. V lost 2 bases, J lost 5 bases, and 5 bases lay in between. The CDR3 is CASSFTNNEQFF. CDR3 DNA sequence: TGCGCCAGCAGCTTTACAAACAATGAGCAGTTCTTC.

The rearrangement links TRBV4-3 to TRBJ2-5; 9 bases agree with TRBD1. The length of the CDR3 is 16 residues. Germline V lookup: CDR1 LGHNA, CDR2 YSLEER. The V and J ends lost 1 base and 4 bases, in that order; junction bases with no gene match: 7. CDR3 protein: CASSQGSHRGLETQYF. In DNA, the CDR3 is TGCGCCAGCAGCCAAGGTTCGCACAGGGGGCTAGAGACCCAGTACTTC.

The chain uses TRBV19 and TRBJ2-5, with 8 bases identical to TRBD1. CDR3 length equals 12 residues. Germline V gene lookup returns CDR1 LNHDA and CDR2 SQIVND (reference sequence). J gave up 6 bases and V 8 bases, and 5 bases lay outside the gene matches. CDR3 in amino acids: CASAGGKKTQYF. CDR3 DNA sequence: TGTGCCAGTGCAGGGGGCAAGAAGACCCAGTACTTC.

The chain uses TRBV20-1 and TRBJ2-7; possible D gene TRBD1, 6 bases. Germline CDR1 and CDR2: DFQATT and SNEGSKA (reference sequence). The CDR3 has 13 residues. V gave up 6 bases and J gave up 3 bases, with 15 bases separating them. For the CDR3, the DNA is TGCAGTGCGGCTGACAGGAGATTCTACGAGCAGTACGTC. Amino acids: CSAADRRFYEQYV.

The chain has TRBV9 and TRBJ1-1, with TRBD1 as a possible D gene (6 bases). Germline V CDR1 and CDR2: SGDLS, YYNGEE. The CDR3 runs to 14 residues. V was pared by 0 bases and J by 5 bases, with 11 bases between. The CDR3 DNA is TGTGCCAGCAGCGTAGACAGGGCGGGGACTGAAGCTTTCTTT. It specifies CASSVDRAGTEAFF.

The rearrangement links TRBV4-2 to TRBJ1-1; maybe TRBD1 (5 bases). Trimming removed 0 bases at V and 5 bases at J, with 13 bases between. The germline CDR1 and CDR2 sequences are LGHNA and YNFKEQ. This CDR3 has 15 residues. For the CDR3, the DNA is TGTGCCAGCAGCCAAGATTGGCAGGGAGTGACTGAAGCTTTCTTT. Protein sequence: CASSQDWQGVTEAFF.

V usage is TRBV4-2 and J usage is TRBJ2-1, with a possible D match to TRBD1 (6 bases). Trimming pared 0 bases from V and 4 bases from J, leaving 13 bases between. CDR1 is LGHNA, CDR2 YNFKEQ, per germline. CDR3 length: 16 amino acids. The CDR3 region has the DNA TGTGCCAGCAGCCAAGATTCGGGCAGGGGTTACAATGAGCAGTTCTTC. Translation gives CASSQDSGRGYNEQFF.

In its sample, this clonotype was seen a few times. The V and J genes are TRBV7-2 and TRBJ2-2; D is uncertain. V lost 5 bases to trimming and J lost 0 bases, with 13 bases between them. CDR3 length: 16 amino acids. CDR1 is SGHTA and CDR2 is FQGNSA in the germline V gene. CDR3 in DNA: TGTGCCAGCAGCCATCAACCTTGGGCGAACACCGGGGAGCTGTTTTTT. Its protein product is CASSHQPWANTGELFF.

The chain recombines TRBV7-9 with TRBJ2-1; D remains unclear. Germline V CDR1 and CDR2: SEHNR, FQNEAQ (reference sequence). The V end lost 3 bases, the J end lost 9 bases, and 3 bases lay between the germline ends. The CDR3 sequence is 10 residues long. In nucleotides, the CDR3 is TGTGCCAGCAGCTTGATTGAGCAGTTCTTC. Amino acids: CASSLIEQFF.

This clonotype was seen a single time. V is TRBV2 and J is TRBJ1-6; the D gene is possibly TRBD1 (6 bases). Germline V gives CDR1 SNHLY, CDR2 FYNNEI. Trimming took off 6 bases at V and 9 bases at J, with 15 bases between the two ends. This CDR3 is 14 amino acids long. The DNA of the CDR3 is TGTGCCAGCAGCCCCCTGAGGGGGGGTTCACCCCTCCACTTT. Amino acids: CASSPLRGGSPLHF.

The chain recombines TRBV5-1 with TRBJ2-3; 7 bases line up with TRBD1. The CDR3 consists of 16 residues. Trimming cost V 3 bases and J 2 bases; bases outside gene matches: 9. Germline V gene sequence: CDR1 SGHRS, CDR2 YFSETQ. The CDR3 reads CASSSSRDRFTDTQYF. DNA for the CDR3: TGCGCCAGCAGCTCAAGCCGGGACAGATTCACAGATACGCAGTATTTT.

The chain combines TRBV27 with TRBJ2-5; possibly TRBD2 for D (5 bases). With 3 bases removed from V and 4 bases from J, the gap between germline ends came to 18 bases. This CDR3 is built from 16 residues. Germline-derived CDR1 and CDR2 are MNHEY and SMNVEV (reference sequence). CDR3 sequence reads: CASSFLSAGRGETQYF. Here the CDR3 DNA reads TGTGCCAGCAGTTTCCTTTCGGCAGGACGGGGAGAGACCCAGTACTTC.

The chain carries TRBV3-1 and TRBJ1-1; D gene uncertain. The length of the CDR3 is 14 residues. Trimming pared 4 bases from V and 2 bases from J, leaving 11 bases between. Germline CDR1 reads LGHDT; CDR2 reads YNNKEL (reference sequence). The CDR3 sequence is CASSPVSINTEAFF. The CDR3, as DNA: TGTGCCAGCAGCCCCGTGAGTATCAACACTGAAGCTTTCTTT.

The chain couples TRBV28 to TRBJ1-2, with D unresolved. Germline CDR1 MDHEN, CDR2 SYDVKM. The CDR3 runs to 13 residues. Trimming pared 5 bases from V and 2 bases from J, leaving 9 bases between. CDR3 residues: CASSTSYNYGYTF. CDR3 DNA: TGTGCCAGCAGTACATCATACAACTATGGCTACACCTTC.

This chain links TRBV9 with TRBJ1-6; possibly TRBD1 for D (5 bases). V was trimmed by 0 bases and J by 5 bases, leaving 9 bases between them. Germline CDR1 SGDLS, CDR2 YYNGEE. The CDR3 covers 15 residues. The CDR3 region has the DNA TGTGCCAGCAGCGTAGAACCAGGGAATAATTCACCCCTCCACTTT. Translation: CASSVEPGNNSPLHF.

This clonotype was counted between two and nine times. The rearrangement links TRBV7-2 to TRBJ2-5, with D perhaps being TRBD1 or TRBD2 (5 bases each). Germline CDR1 is SGHTA and CDR2 is FQGNSA. The ends were cut back, 11 bases at V and 4 bases at J, with 14 bases in the middle. CDR3 length equals 12 residues. DNA of the CDR3: TGTGCCTGTTCCCCGGGGCCAGAGACCCAGTACTTC. This gives the protein CACSPGPETQYF.

The V gene is TRBV7-2, the J gene TRBJ2-5, with 9 bases matching TRBD2. Losses at the gene ends were 0 bases for V and 1 base for J; bases not matched to a gene: 3. The V gene's germline CDR1 is SGHTA and CDR2 FQGNSA. The CDR3 loop spans 16 amino acids. The CDR3 region is CASSLASGGPQETQYF. Written as DNA, the CDR3 is TGTGCCAGCAGCTTAGCGAGCGGGGGGCCCCAAGAGACCCAGTACTTC.